These 10 T cell receptor beta chains originate from one sample sequenced in a study of T cells in Graves' hyperthyroidism and ophthalmopathy. From RNA transcripts, TCR beta CDR3 regions were amplified. First-round RT-PCR targeting the TCR CDR3 was performed with the HTBI primer set. TCRdb redid the calling of the multiplex PCR reads with MiXCR, one entry per CDR3 protein. The repertoire holds about 350,000 distinct CDR3 sequences, with approximately 20% as singletons. Sequencing input: blood. The receptors come from a young woman with Graves' hyperthyroidism.

This sequence joins TRBV20-1 and TRBJ2-7; D call uncertain. The V and J ends lost 0 bases and 3 bases respectively, with 9 bases between them. CDR1 is DFQATT, CDR2 SNEGSKA, per germline (reference sequence). This CDR3 is 13 amino acids long. The CDR3 loop reads CSARDPPSYEQYF. In nucleotides, the CDR3 is TGCAGTGCTAGAGATCCACCCAGCTACGAGCAGTACTTC.

This clonotype was detected many times. The conserved phenylalanine or tryptophan normally closing the CDR3 is absent here, so this likely arose from a read error. The J gene is TRBJ1-1, the V gene TRBV2, with 7 bases identical to TRBD1. Germline CDR1 SNHLY, CDR2 FYNNEI. The V segment lost 3 bases and the J segment 0 bases; nucleotides outside the gene matches: 1. CDR3 length equals 14 residues. CDR3 region: CASSDGTVNTEAFL. The CDR3 region has the DNA TGTGCCAGCAGTGATGGGACAGTGAACACTGAAGCTTTCCTT.

This clonotype was counted at least ten times. The gene calls are TRBV20-1 and TRBJ1-1; D is unclear. Germline V CDR1 and CDR2: DFQATT, SNEGSKA (reference sequence). The length of the CDR3 is 12 residues. V dropped 4 bases and J dropped 10 bases, with 16 bases sitting between them. For the CDR3, the DNA is TGCAGTGCTACGGACCAGCAGGTTGGAGCTTTCTTT. Translated: CSATDQQVGAFF.

Notes on this clonotype: Mismatch with germline at one junction end may stem from a read error. This rearrangement joins TRBV20-1 to TRBJ1-2; D gene ambiguous. The CDR3 consists of 14 residues. Germline V gene data show CDR1 as DFQATT and CDR2 as SNEGSKA (reference sequence). The CDR3 spells CSAIAPVPTYGYTF. The CDR3 nucleotides are TGCAGTGCTATCGCTCCGGTCCCTACGTATGGTTACACCTTC.

The V and J genes are TRBV20-1 and TRBJ2-7; 12 bases line up with TRBD2. V was pared by 6 bases and J by 2 bases, with 2 bases of the junction left unmatched. The CDR3 spans 13 residues. Germline lookup yields CDR1 DFQATT and CDR2 SNEGSKA (reference sequence). The CDR3 sequence: CSARLAGAYEQYF. For the CDR3, the DNA is TGCAGTGCCCGACTAGCGGGGGCCTACGAGCAGTACTTC.

There are many counts of this clonotype. CDR3 in amino acids: CASSLGGFGQGNEQYF. The DNA of the CDR3 is TGCGCCAGCAGCTTGGGGGGCTTTGGACAGGGTAACGAGCAGTACTTC. The gene calls are TRBV5-1 and TRBJ2-7, with TRBD1 identical over 8 bases. CDR3 length: 16 residues. Germline values: CDR1 SGHRS, CDR2 YFSETQ. The ends lost 0 bases at V and 5 bases at J; junction bases unmatched: 10.

This clonotype occurred many times. The rearrangement joins TRBV12-3 or TRBV12-4 to TRBJ2-5; D is possibly TRBD2 (6 bases). The CDR3 is 14 amino acids. V shed 4 bases and J shed 1 base, with 10 bases lying between them. The CDR3: CASSSMGGQETQYF. CDR3 DNA: TGTGCCAGCAGTTCGATGGGGGGCCAAGAGACCCAGTACTTC.

This clonotype was seen ten or more times. The V call is TRBV6-1, the J call TRBJ1-2; maybe TRBD1 (5 bases). This CDR3 region has 12 residues. The germline CDR1 and CDR2 sequences are MNHNS and SASEGT. Trimming took off 8 bases at V and 8 bases at J, with 15 bases between the two ends. CDR3 loop: CASGVRQSGYTF. CDR3 coding DNA: TGTGCCAGCGGAGTCAGACAGAGCGGCTACACCTTC.

This clonotype was found many times. The chain is built from TRBV10-1 and TRBJ1-3; D unclear. This CDR3 is built from 13 residues. V was cut by 2 bases and J by 2 bases, with 4 bases left in between. Germline loops: CDR1 WNHNN, CDR2 SYGVQD (reference sequence). The CDR3 here is CASSEDPGNTIYF. The CDR3 bases are TGCGCCAGCAGTGAGGATCCTGGAAACACCATATATTTT.

The sample holds a few counts of this clonotype. V and J are TRBV5-1 and TRBJ1-1; D remains unclear. Germline-derived CDR1 and CDR2 are SGHRS and YFSETQ. The CDR3 is made up of 13 amino acids. With 1 base removed from V and 7 bases from J, the gap between germline ends came to 11 bases. CDR3 DNA sequence: TGCGCCAGCAGCTTGTCTTTACCTAATGAAGCTTTCTTT. Amino acid sequence: CASSLSLPNEAFF. The variable domain in full, with the rest retrieved from reference TRBV5-1 and TRBJ1-1, is KAGVTQTPRYLIKTRGQQVTLSCSPISGHRSVSWYQQTPGQGLQFLFEYFSETQRNKGNFPGRFSGRQFSNSRSEMNVSTLELGDSALYLCASSLSLPNEAFFGQGTRLTVV.